These 7 T cell receptor beta chains were sequenced from one sample in a study of long-term antiretroviral therapy in people with HIV. Survey-level resolution applied to immunoSEQ assay v3.0. TCRdb keeps only in-frame clones here, not all; method: immunoSEQ multiplex PCR. In the table there are 25,000 to 30,000 clones, over 90% of which are singletons. The sample was unsorted PBMCs, taken roughly 6.5 years after starting antiretroviral therapy. Source of these receptors: a woman in her 40s with HIV.

The V and J genes are TRBV5-4 and TRBJ2-7; a possible D gene is TRBD1 (6 bases). The CDR3 has 14 residues. Per germline, CDR1 SGHNT and CDR2 YYREEE (reference sequence). V lost 4 bases and J lost 3, with 14 bases in between. The CDR3 DNA follows: TGTGCCAGCAGCCCCCCAGGGGACCACTACGAGCAGTACTTC. It encodes CASSPPGDHYEQYF.

This sequence joins TRBV12-5 and TRBJ2-6; D not resolved. The V end lost 2 bases, the J end lost 1 base, and 0 bases lay between the germline ends. Germline V lookup: CDR1 LGHNT, CDR2 FRNRAP. The CDR3 extends over 13 amino acids. Here the CDR3 DNA reads TGTGCTAGTGGTTTGTCTGGGGCCAACGTCCTGACTTTC. Amino acids: CASGLSGANVLTF.

V and J are TRBV7-2 and TRBJ1-3; tentatively, D is TRBD1 (6 bases). Per the germline V gene, CDR1 is SGHTA and CDR2 is FQGNSA. V lost 5 bases and J lost 4, with 15 bases in between. This CDR3 has 15 amino acids. In DNA form, the CDR3 reads TGTGCCAGCAGCCCTGGGACAAGAAACGGAAACACCATATATTTT. Its protein product is CASSPGTRNGNTIYF. The full variable domain, rest sourced from reference TRBV7-2 and TRBJ1-3, is GAGVSQSPSNKVTEKGKDVELRCDPISGHTALYWYRQSLGQGLEFLIYFQGNSAPDKSGLPSDRFSAERTGGSVSTLTIQRTQQEDSAVYLCASSPGTRNGNTIYFGEGSWLTVV.

Notes on this clone: The junction does not match germline at one end; this may be a read error. This chain links TRBV5-4 with TRBJ1-1; D gene unclear. Germline V gives CDR1 SGHNT, CDR2 YYREEE (reference sequence). CDR3 length equals 11 residues. CDR3 DNA: TGTGCCAGCAGCTTGGGAGACACTCGACTCTTT. Translated: CASSLGDTRLF.

The rearrangement uses TRBV19 and TRBJ1-1; 10 bases align to TRBD1. The CDR3 is made up of 15 amino acids. The junction had 8 bases not matched to a gene; V was cut back by 5 bases and J by 5 bases. Looked up from germline, CDR1 is LNHDA and CDR2 is SQIVND (reference sequence). CDR3: CASSSRDRGKTEAFF. The CDR3 region has the DNA TGTGCCAGTAGTTCCCGGGACAGGGGAAAGACTGAAGCTTTCTTT.

The rearrangement joins TRBV30 to TRBJ2-1; TRBD2 might be the D (5 bases). Trimming pared 0 bases from V and 12 bases from J, leaving 9 bases between. The CDR3 totals 11 residues. Germline CDR1 reads GTSNPN; CDR2 reads SVGIG (reference sequence). CDR3 DNA: TGTGCCTGGAGTGTAACGGACTTGCAGTTCTTC. It specifies CAWSVTDLQFF. The full variable domain, with the rest looked up from reference TRBV30 and TRBJ2-1, is SQTIHQWPATLVQPVGSPLSLECTVEGTSNPNLYWYRQAAGRGLQLLFYSVGIGQISSEVPQNLSASRPQDRQFILSSKKLLLSDSGFYLCAWSVTDLQFFGPGTRLTVL.

The chain couples TRBV4-2 to TRBJ2-5; 9 nucleotides align to TRBD1. CDR1 is LGHNA, CDR2 YNFKEQ, per germline. Unmatched junction bases numbered 8, after V lost 2 bases and J lost 4 bases. The CDR3 extends over 16 amino acids. The CDR3 is CASSQPPGQGSETQYF. The CDR3 DNA sequence: TGTGCCAGCAGCCAACCTCCGGGACAGGGATCAGAGACCCAGTACTTC.